The clone carrying this TCR beta chain came up many times. Genomic DNA, serving as template, underwent TCR beta VDJ and CDR3 profiling. TCRdb re-called the reads through MiXCR, storing one row per CDR3 protein. The sample has 200,000 to 250,000 distinct CDR3 sequences, roughly 55% seen once; the top ten hold 25% to 30%. Germline V gene lookup returns CDR1 LNHDA and CDR2 SQIVND (reference sequence). The CDR3 sequence is 14 residues long. Germline trimming cut 7 bases from V and 0 bases from J; bases unmatched to any gene: 6. This record belongs to a study of CD8+CD57+ T cells in acquired aplastic anemia.

The rearrangement uses TRBV19 and TRBJ2-7; TRBD1 matches 7 bases. The receptor was isolated from a human donor in good health. The sample consisted of sorted CD4+, CD8+, or CD8+CD57+ T cells (not recorded which) from PBMCs. CDR3 DNA: TGTGCCAGTAACAAGACAGGGAGCTCCTACGAGCAGTACTTC. Translation: CASNKTGSSYEQYF.